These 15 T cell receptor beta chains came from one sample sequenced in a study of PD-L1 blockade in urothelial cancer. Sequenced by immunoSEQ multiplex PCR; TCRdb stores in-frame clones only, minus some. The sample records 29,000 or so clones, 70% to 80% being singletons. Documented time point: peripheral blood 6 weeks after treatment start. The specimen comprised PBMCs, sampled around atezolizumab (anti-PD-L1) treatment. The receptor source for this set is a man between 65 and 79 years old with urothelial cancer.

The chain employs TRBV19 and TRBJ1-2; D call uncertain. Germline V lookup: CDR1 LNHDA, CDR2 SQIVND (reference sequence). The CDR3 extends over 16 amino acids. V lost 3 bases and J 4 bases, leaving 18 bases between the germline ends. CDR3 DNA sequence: TGTGCCAGTAGTATGACCCGGGAGAGGGAAATCTATGGCTACACCTTC. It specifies CASSMTREREIYGYTF.

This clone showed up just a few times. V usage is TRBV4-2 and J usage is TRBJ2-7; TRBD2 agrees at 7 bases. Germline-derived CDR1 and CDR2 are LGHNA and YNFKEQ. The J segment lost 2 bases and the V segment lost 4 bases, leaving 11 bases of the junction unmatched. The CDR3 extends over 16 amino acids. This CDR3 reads CASSLEPGLTAYEQYF. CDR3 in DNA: TGTGCCAGCAGCCTCGAACCGGGACTAACGGCCTACGAGCAGTACTTC.

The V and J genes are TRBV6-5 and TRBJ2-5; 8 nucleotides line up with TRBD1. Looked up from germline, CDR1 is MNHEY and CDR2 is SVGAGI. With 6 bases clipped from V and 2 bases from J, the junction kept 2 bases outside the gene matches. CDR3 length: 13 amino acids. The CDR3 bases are TGTGCCAGCAGCTACAGGGGGCAAGAGACCCAGTACTTC. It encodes CASSYRGQETQYF.

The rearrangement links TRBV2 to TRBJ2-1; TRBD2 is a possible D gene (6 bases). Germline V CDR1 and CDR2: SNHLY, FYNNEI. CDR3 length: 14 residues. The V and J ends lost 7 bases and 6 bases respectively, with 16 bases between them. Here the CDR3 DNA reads TGTGCCAGCATCCCGGGAGCGATGGGCAATGAGCAGTTCTTC. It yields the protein CASIPGAMGNEQFF.

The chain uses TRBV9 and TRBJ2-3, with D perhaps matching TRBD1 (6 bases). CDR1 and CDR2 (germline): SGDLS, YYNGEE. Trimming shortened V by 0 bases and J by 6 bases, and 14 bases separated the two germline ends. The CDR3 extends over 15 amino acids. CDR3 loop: CASSVESRGGDTQYF. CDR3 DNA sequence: TGTGCCAGCAGCGTAGAATCACGAGGGGGTGATACGCAGTATTTT.

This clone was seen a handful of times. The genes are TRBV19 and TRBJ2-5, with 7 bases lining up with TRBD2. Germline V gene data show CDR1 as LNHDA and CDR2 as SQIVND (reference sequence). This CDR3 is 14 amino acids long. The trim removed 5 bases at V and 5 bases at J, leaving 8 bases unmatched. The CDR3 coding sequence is TGTGCCAGTAGTGCCGGACTAGTTCGGGAGACCCAGTACTTC. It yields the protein CASSAGLVRETQYF.

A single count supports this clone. The CDR3 DNA reads as TGTGCCAGCAGCAACGGACAGGGACAGGGAGGGCAGCCCCAGCATTTT. Translating it yields CASSNGQGQGGQPQHF. The rearrangement links TRBV21-1 to TRBJ1-5; TRBD1 is taken as the D call from the table, unchecked against the DNA. TRBV21-1 counts as a pseudogene. This CDR3 region has 16 residues.

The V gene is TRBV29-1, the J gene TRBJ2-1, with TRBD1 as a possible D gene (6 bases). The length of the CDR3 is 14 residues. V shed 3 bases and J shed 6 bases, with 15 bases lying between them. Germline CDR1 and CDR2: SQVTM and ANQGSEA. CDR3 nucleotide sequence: TGCAGCGTTGAGGGGTCGGACAGACCCAATGAGCAGTTCTTC. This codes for CSVEGSDRPNEQFF.

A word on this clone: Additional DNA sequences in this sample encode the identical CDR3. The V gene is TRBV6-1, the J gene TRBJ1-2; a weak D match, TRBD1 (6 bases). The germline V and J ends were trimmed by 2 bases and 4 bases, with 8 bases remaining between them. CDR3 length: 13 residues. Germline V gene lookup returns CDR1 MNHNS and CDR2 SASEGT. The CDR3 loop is CASSETGLYGYTF. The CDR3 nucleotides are TGTGCCAGCAGTGAAACAGGGCTCTATGGCTACACCTTC.

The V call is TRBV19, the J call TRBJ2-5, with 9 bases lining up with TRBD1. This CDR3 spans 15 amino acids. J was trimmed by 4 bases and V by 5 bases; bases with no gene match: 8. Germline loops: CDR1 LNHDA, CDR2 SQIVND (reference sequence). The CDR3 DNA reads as TGTGCCAGTAGTCGCGGGACAGGGTTAGGAGAGACCCAGTACTTC. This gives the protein CASSRGTGLGETQYF.

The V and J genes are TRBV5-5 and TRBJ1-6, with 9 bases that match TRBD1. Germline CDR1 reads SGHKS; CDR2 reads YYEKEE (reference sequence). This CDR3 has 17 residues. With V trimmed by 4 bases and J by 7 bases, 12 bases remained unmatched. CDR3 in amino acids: CASSAPGQGIANSPLHF. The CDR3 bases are TGTGCCAGCAGCGCCCCGGGACAGGGAATTGCAAATTCACCCCTCCACTTT.

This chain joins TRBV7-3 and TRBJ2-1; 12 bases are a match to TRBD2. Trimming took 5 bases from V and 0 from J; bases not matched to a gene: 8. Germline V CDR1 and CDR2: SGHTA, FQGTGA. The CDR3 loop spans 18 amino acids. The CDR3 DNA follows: TGTGCCAGCAGCCGGGGACTAGCGGGTCCCAGCTCCTACAATGAGCAGTTCTTC. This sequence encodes CASSRGLAGPSSYNEQFF. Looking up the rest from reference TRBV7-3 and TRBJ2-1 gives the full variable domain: GAGVSQTPSNKVTEKGKYVELRCDPISGHTALYWYRQSLGQGPEFLIYFQGTGAADDSGLPNDRFFAVRPEGSVSTLKIQRTERGDSAVYLCASSRGLAGPSSYNEQFFGPGTRLTVL.

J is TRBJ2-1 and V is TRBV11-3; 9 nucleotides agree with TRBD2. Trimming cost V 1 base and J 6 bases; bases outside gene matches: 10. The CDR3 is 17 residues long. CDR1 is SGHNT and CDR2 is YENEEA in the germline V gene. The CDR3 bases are TGTGCCAGCAGCTTAGGGGAGAGCGGGAGGAGGAGCAATGAGCAGTTCTTC. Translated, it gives CASSLGESGRRSNEQFF.

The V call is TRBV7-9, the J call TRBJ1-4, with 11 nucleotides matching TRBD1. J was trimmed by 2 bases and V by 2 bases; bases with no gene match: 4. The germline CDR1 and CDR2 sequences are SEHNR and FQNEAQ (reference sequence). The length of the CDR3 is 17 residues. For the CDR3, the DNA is TGTGCCAGCAGCTTATGGACAGGGGGCAGGACTAATGAAAAACTGTTTTTT. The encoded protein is CASSLWTGGRTNEKLFF.

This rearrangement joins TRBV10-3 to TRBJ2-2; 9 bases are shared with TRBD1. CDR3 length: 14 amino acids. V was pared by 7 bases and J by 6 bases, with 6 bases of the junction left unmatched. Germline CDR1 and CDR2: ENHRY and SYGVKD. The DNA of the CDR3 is TGTGCCATCACCCGGGACAGGGAGGCCGGGGAGCTGTTTTTT. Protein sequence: CAITRDREAGELFF.